The rows below give T cell receptor beta chains drawn from one sample of a study of cytomegalovirus exposure and HLA in healthy donors. Produced via immunoSEQ multiplex PCR; TCRdb's table is partial and in-frame only. The table records 100,000 to 150,000 clones, around four fifths of them present only once. Sequenced: PBMCs. These receptors originate from a woman aged 40 to 50 in good health and CMV-seropositive. Both conserved end residues are part of each CDR3. The D gene is left open where the match is weak. Not all rows give a size; the values are once, few, many and, for expanded clones, a class.

.	TRBJ2-7	TRBV19	once	TGTGCCAGTAGTGTATCGACAGGCTCCTACGAGCAGTACTTC	CASSVSTGSYEQYF
.	TRBJ1-6	TRBV7-6	.	TGTGCCAGCAGCTTAGACGACGGGGGGGGATCACCCCTCCACTTT	CASSLDDGGGSPLHF
.	TRBJ2-7	TRBV5-8	.	TGTGCCAGCAGCTCCGCAGGGGGGAACCACGAGCAGTACTTC	CASSSAGGNHEQYF
TRBD1	TRBJ1-6	TRBV7-2	.	TGTGCCAGCAGCTTAGAGGGGACAGGACGCTCACCCCTCCACTTT	CASSLEGTGRSPLHF
.	TRBJ2-1	TRBV5-6	.	TGTGCCAGCAGCGGCACAGGGTCCCCGACTCTCAATGAGCAGTTCTTC	CASSGTGSPTLNEQFF
TRBD2	TRBJ2-3	TRBV7-3	few	TGTGCCAGCAGCTTAACCTCGGGACTAGCGGGGCAGCGGGATACGCAGTATTTT	CASSLTSGLAGQRDTQYF
TRBD1	TRBJ1-2	TRBV28	.	TGTGCCAGCACGCTGGGGACAGGGGCCTATGGCTACACCTTC	CASTLGTGAYGYTF
.	TRBJ2-2	TRBV6-5	.	TGTGCCAGCAGACAAGGAGGGAGCAACACCGGGGAGCTGTTTTTT	CASRQGGSNTGELFF
TRBD1	TRBJ1-2	TRBV6-1	once	TGTGCCAGCAGAGTGACAGGGGACTATGGCTACACCTTC	CASRVTGDYGYTF
.	TRBJ1-5	TRBV28	.	TGTGCCAGCGGGGGTGGGACACGCAATCAGCCCCAGCATTTT	CASGGGTRNQPQHF